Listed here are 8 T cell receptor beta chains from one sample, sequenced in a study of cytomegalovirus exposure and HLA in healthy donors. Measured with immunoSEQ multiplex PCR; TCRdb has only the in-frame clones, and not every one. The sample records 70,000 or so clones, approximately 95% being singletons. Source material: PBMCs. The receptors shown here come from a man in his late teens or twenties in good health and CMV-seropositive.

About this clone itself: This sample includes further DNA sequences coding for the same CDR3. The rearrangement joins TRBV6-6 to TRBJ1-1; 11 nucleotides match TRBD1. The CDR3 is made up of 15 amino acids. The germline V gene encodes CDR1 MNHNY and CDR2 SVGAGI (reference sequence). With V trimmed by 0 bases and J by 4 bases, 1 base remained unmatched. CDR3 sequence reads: CASSYSGTGGTEAFF. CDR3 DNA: TGTGCCAGCAGTTACTCCGGGACAGGGGGCACTGAAGCTTTCTTT.

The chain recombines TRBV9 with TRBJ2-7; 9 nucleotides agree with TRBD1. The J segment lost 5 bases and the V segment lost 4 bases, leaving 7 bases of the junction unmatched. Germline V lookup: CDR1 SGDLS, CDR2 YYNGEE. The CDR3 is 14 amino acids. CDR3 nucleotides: TGTGCCAGCAGCCCATACAGGGGGCCCCACGAGCAGTACTTC. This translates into CASSPYRGPHEQYF.

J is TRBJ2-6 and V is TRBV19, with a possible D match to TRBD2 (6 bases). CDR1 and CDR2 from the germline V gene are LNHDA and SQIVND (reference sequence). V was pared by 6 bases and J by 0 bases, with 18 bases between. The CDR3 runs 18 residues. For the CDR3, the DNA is TGTGCCAGTAGACATTCTAGCGTCACTCACTCTGGGGCCAACGTCCTGACTTTC. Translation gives CASRHSSVTHSGANVLTF.

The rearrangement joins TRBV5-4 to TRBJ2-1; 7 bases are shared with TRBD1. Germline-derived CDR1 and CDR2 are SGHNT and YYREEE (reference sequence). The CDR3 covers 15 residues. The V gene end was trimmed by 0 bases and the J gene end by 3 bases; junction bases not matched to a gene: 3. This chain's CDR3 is CASSLDRGHYNEQFF. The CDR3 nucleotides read TGTGCCAGCAGCTTGGACAGGGGACACTACAATGAGCAGTTCTTC. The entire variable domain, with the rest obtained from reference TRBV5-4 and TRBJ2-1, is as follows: ETGVTQSPTHLIKTRGQQVTLRCSSQSGHNTVSWYQQALGQGPQFIFQYYREEENGRGNFPPRFSGLQFPNYSSELNVNALELDDSALYLCASSLDRGHYNEQFFGPGTRLTVL.

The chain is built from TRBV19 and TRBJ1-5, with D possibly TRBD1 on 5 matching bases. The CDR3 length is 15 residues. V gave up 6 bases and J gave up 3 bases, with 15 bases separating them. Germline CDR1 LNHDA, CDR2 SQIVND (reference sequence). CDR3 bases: TGTGCCAGTAGAACCGCCGGGGGAGTCAATCAGCCCCAGCATTTT. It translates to CASRTAGGVNQPQHF.

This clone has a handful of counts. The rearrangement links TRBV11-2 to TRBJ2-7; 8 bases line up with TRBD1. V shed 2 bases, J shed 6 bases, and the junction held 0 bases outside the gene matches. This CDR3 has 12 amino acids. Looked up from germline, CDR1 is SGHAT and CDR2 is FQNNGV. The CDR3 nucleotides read TGTGCCAGCAGCTTAACAGGGGGCGAGCAGTACTTC. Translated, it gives CASSLTGGEQYF.

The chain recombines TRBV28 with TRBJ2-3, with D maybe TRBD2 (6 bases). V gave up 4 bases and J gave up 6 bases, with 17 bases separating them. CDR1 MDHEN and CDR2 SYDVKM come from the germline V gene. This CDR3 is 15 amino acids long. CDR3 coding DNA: TGTGCCAGCAGTTCTGGGGACGCCCGGGAGGATACGCAGTATTTT. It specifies CASSSGDAREDTQYF.

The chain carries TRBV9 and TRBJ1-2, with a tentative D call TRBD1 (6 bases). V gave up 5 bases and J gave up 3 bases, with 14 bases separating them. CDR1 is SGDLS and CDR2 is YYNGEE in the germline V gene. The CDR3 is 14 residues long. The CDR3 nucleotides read TGTGCCAGCAGTGCCGGGACAAGGGACTATGGCTACACCTTC. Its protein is CASSAGTRDYGYTF.